The 21 T cell receptor beta chains below were found in one sample sequenced in a study of T cells in Graves' hyperthyroidism and ophthalmopathy. RNA transcripts provided the source from which TCR beta CDR3 regions were amplified. During a first-round RT-PCR of the TCR CDR3, the HTBI primer set was used. Each CDR3 protein gets one entry after TCRdb re-called the multiplex PCR reads with MiXCR. Counted here are about 360,000 distinct CDR3 sequences, roughly an eighth occurring once; the ten biggest clones make up 9.2%. Sequencing was done on a sample of blood. The source of these receptors is a woman younger than 30 with Graves' hyperthyroidism.

This clonotype has at least ten counts. The rearrangement links TRBV2 to TRBJ2-7, with 9 bases that match TRBD2. Germline V gene data show CDR1 as SNHLY and CDR2 as FYNNEI. V lost 6 bases, J lost 6 bases, and 0 bases stayed unmatched. The CDR3 contains 11 residues. DNA of the CDR3: TGTGCCAGCAGGGGACTAGCCGAGCAGTACTTC. It codes for CASRGLAEQYF. The variable domain in full, with the rest retrieved from reference TRBV2 and TRBJ2-7, is EPEVTQTPSHQVTQMGQEVILRCVPISNHLYFYWYRQILGQKVEFLVSFYNNEISEKSEIFDDQFSVERPDGSNFTLKIRSTKLEDSAMYFCASRGLAEQYFGPGTRLTVT.

Many counts were recorded for this clonotype. The chain employs TRBV28 and TRBJ2-1; 11 positions agree with TRBD1. CDR1 and CDR2 from the germline V gene are MDHEN and SYDVKM. This CDR3 comprises 15 residues. The V and J ends lost 11 bases and 4 bases, in that order; junction bases with no gene match: 10. In DNA form, the CDR3 reads TGTGCCTGCGGTGGACAGGGGGCGAAATACAATGAGCAGTTCTTC. This codes for CACGGQGAKYNEQFF.

About this clonotype itself: Possible read error: a much larger clone is one base away. This rearrangement joins TRBV6-2 or TRBV6-3 to TRBJ2-5; possibly TRBD2 for D (6 bases). Germline CDR1 MNHEY, CDR2 SVGEGT. Trimming pared 6 bases from V and 9 bases from J, leaving 17 bases between. This CDR3 has 13 amino acids. CDR3 coding DNA: TGTGCCAGCAGCGCGGGACGCAAGGAGGCCCAGTACTTC. It is translated as CASSAGRKEAQYF.

This clonotype was detected many times. The chain uses TRBV28 and TRBJ1-1; D not certain. The germline gives CDR1 MDHEN, CDR2 SYDVKM. The CDR3 extends over 15 amino acids. Between the trimmed V and J ends, which lost 4 bases and 2 bases, there was a span of 14 bases. The CDR3 DNA is TGTGCCAGCAGTTCCACCGGCTCAGTCAACACTGAAGCTTTCTTT. This sequence encodes CASSSTGSVNTEAFF.

The V gene is TRBV5-1, the J gene TRBJ1-2; TRBD1 aligns across 7 bases. This CDR3 has 14 amino acids. The V segment lost 4 bases and the J segment 7 bases; nucleotides outside the gene matches: 10. Germline CDR1 SGHRS, CDR2 YFSETQ. The CDR3 loop reads CASSVDRVEAGYTF. The DNA of the CDR3 is TGCGCCAGCAGCGTCGACAGGGTCGAGGCTGGCTACACCTTC.

This clonotype was detected ten times or more. The chain couples TRBV11-2 to TRBJ2-7; 10 bases are shared with TRBD1. Germline lookup yields CDR1 SGHAT and CDR2 FQNNGV. V shed 5 bases, J shed 6 bases, and the junction held 7 bases outside the gene matches. The CDR3 sequence is 14 residues long. The CDR3 DNA reads as TGTGCCAGCAGCCGCATCGACAGGGGGCCCGAGCAGTACTTC. This codes for CASSRIDRGPEQYF.

This clonotype appeared many times. The V and J genes are TRBV7-8 and TRBJ2-7; the D gene is possibly TRBD1 (7 bases). Deletions cut 5 bases from V and 7 bases from J, with 18 bases between. The CDR3 runs 14 residues. Germline loops: CDR1 SGHVS, CDR2 FQNEAQ. CDR3: CASSPLDRRGEQYF. For the CDR3, the DNA is TGTGCCAGCAGCCCACTGGACAGGCGGGGAGAGCAGTACTTC.

This chain connects TRBV6-2 or TRBV6-3 to TRBJ2-5; TRBD1 matches 7 bases. There are 20 residues in the CDR3. The germline CDR1 and CDR2 sequences are MNHEY and SVGEGT. V was clipped by 0 bases and J by 5 bases; unmatched bases: 21. The CDR3 is CASSYSLSTRPGTDWETQYF. As DNA, the CDR3 is TGTGCCAGCAGTTACTCCCTTTCCACAAGACCCGGGACAGATTGGGAGACCCAGTACTTC.

At least ten counts were recorded for this clonotype. V usage is TRBV29-1 and J usage is TRBJ2-3; 7 bases line up with TRBD2. Germline assignment: CDR1 SQVTM and CDR2 ANQGSEA. The CDR3 is 15 amino acids. After removal of 3 bases from V and 0 bases from J, the junction contained 6 bases not matched to a gene. CDR3: CSVERESQSTDTQYF. CDR3 DNA sequence: TGCAGCGTTGAGCGGGAGAGCCAAAGCACAGATACGCAGTATTTT.

This clonotype was picked up many times. The gene calls are TRBV20-1 and TRBJ1-2, with 7 nucleotides matching TRBD1. Germline V lookup: CDR1 DFQATT, CDR2 SNEGSKA (reference sequence). The CDR3 consists of 13 residues. With 6 bases clipped from V and 2 bases from J, the junction kept 6 bases outside the gene matches. CDR3 nucleotide sequence: TGCAGTGCGCCTACAGGGGAGAACTATGGCTACACCTTC. Its translation is CSAPTGENYGYTF.

This clonotype was observed a handful of times. V and J are TRBV19 and TRBJ1-2; 7 bases line up with TRBD1. The CDR3 is 17 residues long. Germline-derived CDR1 and CDR2 are LNHDA and SQIVND (reference sequence). V shed 5 bases, J shed 7 bases, and the junction held 19 bases outside the gene matches. The CDR3 loop reads CASSPWTGPKGKGGYTF. CDR3 nucleotides: TGTGCCAGTAGTCCTTGGACAGGTCCCAAAGGGAAAGGTGGCTACACCTTC. Full variable domain (outside the CDR3, taken from reference TRBV19 and TRBJ1-2): DGGITQSPKYLFRKEGQNVTLSCEQNLNHDAMYWYRQDPGQGLRLIYYSQIVNDFQKGDIAEGYSVSREKKESFPLTVTSAQKNPTAFYLCASSPWTGPKGKGGYTFGSGTRLTVV.

This clonotype has ten or more counts. This chain joins TRBV11-2 and TRBJ1-1; D unclear. V lost 6 bases to trimming and J lost 2 bases, with 13 bases between them. The germline gives CDR1 SGHAT, CDR2 FQNNGV. The CDR3 has 14 residues. The CDR3 nucleotides are TGTGCCAGCAGGCAAGCGGGCAGAAACACTGAAGCTTTCTTT. Its translation is CASRQAGRNTEAFF.

The chain's CDR3 is CASSIGDGGLTEAFF. CDR3 DNA: TGTGCCAGTAGTATAGGAGACGGGGGACTCACTGAAGCTTTCTTT. V and J are TRBV19 and TRBJ1-1; a weak D match, TRBD1 (5 bases). The germline V gene has CDR1 LNHDA and CDR2 SQIVND (reference sequence). Trimming removed 1 base from V and 4 bases from J, with 13 bases in between. CDR3 size: 15 residues.

As regards this clonotype: A much more abundant neighbour one base away suggests this may be a read error. The genes are TRBV28 and TRBJ2-1; the D gene is possibly TRBD2 (6 bases). In germline, CDR1 is MDHEN, CDR2 SYDVKM. Trimming shortened V by 2 bases and J by 4 bases, and 21 bases separated the two germline ends. This CDR3 comprises 18 residues. The CDR3 DNA sequence: TGTGCCAGCAGTTTAAACACCGCCTGCACTAGCAGTTACAATGAGCAGTTCTTC. Translated: CASSLNTACTSSYNEQFF.

This sequence joins TRBV6-2 or TRBV6-3 and TRBJ2-1; maybe TRBD1 (6 bases). The CDR3 totals 13 residues. Germline values: CDR1 MNHEY, CDR2 SVGEGT. The V and J ends lost 6 bases and 9 bases respectively, with 15 bases between them. CDR3 in DNA: TGTGCCAGCAGCCCACAGGGAGTCGGTGAGCAGTTCTTC. This gives the protein CASSPQGVGEQFF.

This clonotype occurred many times. This chain links TRBV10-3 with TRBJ1-2; perhaps TRBD1 as D (5 bases). CDR1 is ENHRY and CDR2 is SYGVKD in the germline V gene. The CDR3 contains 15 residues. The germline V and J ends were trimmed by 4 bases and 4 bases, with 16 bases remaining between them. In DNA, the CDR3 is TGTGCCATCAGTGTCGGGGGGGGTCGAATCTATGGCTACACCTTC. Its protein is CAISVGGGRIYGYTF.

This clonotype was observed many times. V and J are TRBV2 and TRBJ1-6; a possible D gene is TRBD1 (6 bases). V gave up 6 bases and J gave up 0 bases, with 9 bases separating them. The CDR3 is 15 residues long. Germline V gene data show CDR1 as SNHLY and CDR2 as FYNNEI. The CDR3 is CASRQGSSYNSPLHF. CDR3 coding DNA: TGTGCCAGCAGACAGGGAAGCTCCTATAATTCACCCCTCCACTTT.

There are a few counts of this clonotype. The genes are TRBV19 and TRBJ1-3; D is perhaps TRBD1 (6 bases). The CDR3 contains 15 residues. Trimming removed 3 bases from V and 0 bases from J, with 9 bases in between. CDR1 is LNHDA, CDR2 SQIVND, per germline (reference sequence). Written as DNA, the CDR3 is TGTGCCAGTAGTATCGGACAGATCTCTGGAAACACCATATATTTT. Its protein product is CASSIGQISGNTIYF.

This clonotype was seen many times. V and J are TRBV2 and TRBJ1-5, with 9 bases lining up with TRBD1. The CDR3 totals 15 residues. Trimming took 7 bases from V and 2 from J; bases not matched to a gene: 6. Germline V gene sequence: CDR1 SNHLY, CDR2 FYNNEI. The CDR3 loop reads CASTTGGAGNQPQHF. DNA of the CDR3: TGTGCCAGCACTACAGGGGGCGCGGGCAATCAGCCCCAGCATTTT.

The sample holds many counts of this clonotype. V is TRBV5-6 and J is TRBJ2-1, with D possibly being TRBD2 (5 bases). Trimming pared 0 bases from V and 9 bases from J, leaving 13 bases between. This CDR3 comprises 14 residues. Germline V CDR1 and CDR2: SGHDT, YYEEEE. The CDR3: CASSLVEGSGEQFF. DNA for the CDR3: TGTGCCAGCAGCTTGGTTGAGGGTTCGGGTGAGCAGTTCTTC.

There are many counts of this clonotype. This chain connects TRBV20-1 to TRBJ1-1; D gene uncertain. The V gene's germline CDR1 is DFQATT and CDR2 SNEGSKA (reference sequence). V lost 0 bases to trimming and J lost 1 base, with 9 bases between them. This CDR3 region has 14 residues. CDR3 sequence (DNA): TGCAGTGCTAGAGATCCCCAGAAGAACACTGAAGCTTTCTTT. Translated: CSARDPQKNTEAFF.